This T cell receptor (beta chain) was identified in a study of cytomegalovirus exposure and HLA in healthy donors. At the level of the study: Genotyping of 300 to 450 donors showed that 65% to 90% belonged to the Caucasian-associated ancestry cluster.

A multiplex PCR was run with 60 Vbeta primers and 13 Jbeta primers. TCRdb's table, derived via immunoSEQ multiplex PCR, lists solely in-frame clones and lacks some. This sample's clone table lists around 70,000 clones. The CDR3 totals 15 residues. The germline gives CDR1 SNHLY, CDR2 FYNNEI. The V segment lost 6 bases and the J segment 2 bases; nucleotides outside the gene matches: 7. The source of this sequence is a female donor in good health and CMV-seropositive. What was sequenced was PBMCs. The genes are TRBV2 and TRBJ2-1, with TRBD1 matching over 7 bases. The CDR3 nucleotides are TGTGCCAGCAGGCAGGGGGTCGGGGCCTACAATGAGCAGTTCTTC. Translation gives CASRQGVGAYNEQFF.